This is a list of T cell receptor beta chains from one sample in a study of CXCR3-negative and CXCR3-positive naive CD8 T cells. TCRdb re-called the 5' RACE reads and gives one entry per CDR3 protein, without DNA. The ten top clones account for over 0.25%, within a sample of 130,000 to 150,000 distinct CDR3 sequences. Sequencing was carried out using naive CXCR3+ CD8+ T cells from blood. The receptor set was obtained from a human donor in good health. Some clones in this sample may be carry-over from other donors' samples. CDR3s include the opening cysteine and the closing phenylalanine or tryptophan.

cdr3_aa | j_call | v_call
CASSLGASGRPQETQYF | TRBJ2-5 | TRBV13
CSVEVSSDASYEQYF | TRBJ2-7 | TRBV29-1
CASSYFQLGTGDRGAFF | TRBJ1-1 | TRBV6-5
CSVADSYEQYF | TRBJ2-7 | TRBV29-1
CASSFYPGMGNTEAFF | TRBJ1-1 | TRBV28
CASSGGQGSSSYNEQFF | TRBJ2-1 | TRBV5-1
CASSEVDGYEQYF | TRBJ2-7 | TRBV2
CASSEDRRTGELFF | TRBJ2-2 | TRBV9
CASSQGGGPGNTIYF | TRBJ1-3 | TRBV3-1
CASSLVRGRRAKNIQYF | TRBJ2-4 | TRBV7-2
CASSVGQGTARRNEQYF | TRBJ2-7 | TRBV9
CASSSYADSHNEQFF | TRBJ2-1 | TRBV11-2
CASSSTPGQEQETQYF | TRBJ2-5 | TRBV3-1
CSVDSGGEGYTF | TRBJ1-2 | TRBV29-1
CASSLGGGGDLIPSSTEAFF | TRBJ1-1 | TRBV7-6